The subject of this entry is one T cell receptor beta chain. The target antigen is unknown. Trimming cost V 5 bases and J 4 bases; bases outside gene matches: 5. There are 13 residues in the CDR3. Germline V gives CDR1 SGHTA, CDR2 FQGTGA. Assay used: immunoSEQ multiplex PCR; TCRdb lists only in-frame clones, some missing. The sample includes around 2.3 million clones, nearly 97% seen only once; the top ten take 0.1% to 0.15%. Healthy HIV-negative adults without recent acute infections or vaccinations served as donors. Every donor, a Caucasian adult, lived in Nashville, Tennessee. The sample comes from a study of shared clonotypes between healthy human individuals. Study-wide results and limits: Larger estimated richness was generally recorded for naive subsets relative to memory subsets.

This sequence originates from a man aged 18-30 years in good health. This chain uses TRBV7-3 with TRBJ2-7; 7 positions agree with TRBD1. Sequencing input: naive CD4+ T cells sorted from blood. Subset meaning: CD45RA+ positively selected. The CDR3 is CASSPRTGYEQYF. CDR3 nucleotide sequence: TGTGCCAGCAGCCCCCGGACAGGTTACGAGCAGTACTTC.